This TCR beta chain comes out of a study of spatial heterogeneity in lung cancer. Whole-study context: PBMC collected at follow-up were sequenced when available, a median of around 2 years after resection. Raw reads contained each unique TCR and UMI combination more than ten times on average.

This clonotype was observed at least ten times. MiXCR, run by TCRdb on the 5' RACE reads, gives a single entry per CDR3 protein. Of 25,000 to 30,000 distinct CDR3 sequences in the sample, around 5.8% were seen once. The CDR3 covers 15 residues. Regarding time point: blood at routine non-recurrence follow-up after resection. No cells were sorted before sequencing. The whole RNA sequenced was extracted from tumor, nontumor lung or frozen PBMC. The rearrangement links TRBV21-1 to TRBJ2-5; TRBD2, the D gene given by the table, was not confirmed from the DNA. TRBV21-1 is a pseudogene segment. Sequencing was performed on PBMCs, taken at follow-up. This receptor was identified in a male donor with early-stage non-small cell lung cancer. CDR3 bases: TGTGCCAGCAGCAAAGTTGCTCAGGGAGGAGAGACCCAGTACTTC. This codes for CASSKVAQGGETQYF.